A selection of T cell receptor beta chains follows, all from one sample in a study of PD-1 blockade in classical Hodgkin lymphoma. The method was immunoSEQ multiplex PCR; TCRdb's version includes in-frame clones alone and lacks a portion of them. The repertoire holds about 96,000 clones, 93% seen once, with 1.5% to 2.5% in the top ten. The sample here was peripheral blood mononuclear cells (PBMCs), taken before the fourth cycle of nivolumab. The receptors were sampled from a human donor with classical Hodgkin lymphoma. The CDR3 runs from the conserved cysteine through the conserved F or W. The D gene is left open where the match is weak.

d_gene: NA
v_gene: TRBV2
j_gene: TRBJ2-7
CDR3aa: CASSDSRTYEQYF
CDR3nt: TGTGCCAGCAGTGATAGCAGGACTTACGAGCAGTACTTC

d_gene: NA
v_gene: TRBV4-1
j_gene: TRBJ1-1
CDR3aa: CASSQTLGGGTEAFF
CDR3nt: TGCGCCAGCAGCCAGACTTTGGGGGGGGGAACTGAAGCTTTCTTT

d_gene: NA
v_gene: TRBV5-1
j_gene: TRBJ2-7
CDR3aa: CASRTIGAYEQYF
CDR3nt: TGCGCCAGCAGAACTATTGGCGCCTACGAGCAGTACTTC

d_gene: TRBD2
v_gene: TRBV5-1
j_gene: TRBJ2-1
CDR3aa: CASSLFGAGSSYNEQFF
CDR3nt: TGCGCCAGCAGCTTGTTTGGAGCGGGGAGCTCCTACAATGAGCAGTTCTTC

d_gene: NA
v_gene: TRBV11-2
j_gene: TRBJ1-1
CDR3aa: CASSLAGGGTEAFF
CDR3nt: TGTGCCAGCAGCTTAGCTGGGGGAGGCACTGAAGCTTTCTTT

d_gene: TRBD2
v_gene: TRBV25-1
j_gene: TRBJ2-1
CDR3aa: CASSELGGSGNEQFF
CDR3nt: TGTGCCAGCAGTGAATTAGGCGGGAGCGGGAATGAGCAGTTCTTC

d_gene: NA
v_gene: TRBV4-1
j_gene: TRBJ2-5
CDR3aa: CASSQDKVGGQYF
CDR3nt: TGCGCCAGCAGCCAAGATAAGGTCGGGGGCCAGTACTTC

d_gene: NA
v_gene: TRBV15
j_gene: TRBJ2-6
CDR3aa: CATHDRLAGANVLTF
CDR3nt: TGTGCCACTCACGACAGGCTCGCTGGGGCCAACGTCCTGACTTTC

d_gene: TRBD2
v_gene: TRBV7-8
j_gene: TRBJ2-7
CDR3aa: CASSLEREGSYEQYF
CDR3nt: TGTGCCAGCAGCTTAGAACGGGAGGGGTCCTACGAGCAGTACTTC

d_gene: NA
v_gene: TRBV20-1
j_gene: TRBJ2-2
CDR3aa: CSARLTGELFF
CDR3nt: TGCAGTGCTAGACTAACCGGGGAGCTGTTTTTT

d_gene: NA
v_gene: TRBV5-6
j_gene: TRBJ1-4
CDR3aa: CASSSGPVEKLFF
CDR3nt: TGTGCCAGCAGCTCCGGGCCGGTTGAAAAACTGTTTTTT

d_gene: NA
v_gene: TRBV28
j_gene: TRBJ1-1
CDR3aa: CVLGGALHSGEAFF
CDR3nt: TGTGTTCTCGGGGGGGCCCTCCACTCCGGGGAAGCTTTCTTT

d_gene: NA
v_gene: TRBV5-8
j_gene: TRBJ1-5
CDR3aa: CASSLVMVSENYQPQHF
CDR3nt: TGTGCCAGCAGCTTGGTTATGGTTTCCGAGAATTACCAGCCCCAGCATTTT

d_gene: NA
v_gene: TRBV19
j_gene: TRBJ2-7
CDR3aa: CASSIDLTPSYEQYF
CDR3nt: TGTGCCAGTAGTATAGACCTTACACCCTCCTACGAGCAGTACTTC

d_gene: NA
v_gene: TRBV5-1
j_gene: TRBJ2-7
CDR3aa: CASSLRDSFEQYF
CDR3nt: TGCGCCAGCAGCTTGAGAGACAGCTTCGAGCAGTACTTC

d_gene: NA
v_gene: TRBV9
j_gene: TRBJ2-1
CDR3aa: CASSARERGNEQFF
CDR3nt: TGTGCCAGCAGCGCCAGAGAAAGGGGTAATGAGCAGTTCTTC

d_gene: NA
v_gene: TRBV9
j_gene: TRBJ2-7
CDR3aa: CASSVDPAGEQYF
CDR3nt: TGTGCCAGCAGCGTAGATCCAGCCGGGGAGCAGTACTTC

d_gene: NA
v_gene: TRBV6-1
j_gene: TRBJ1-2
CDR3aa: CASSVAVTNYGYTF
CDR3nt: TGTGCCAGCAGTGTAGCGGTCACGAACTATGGCTACACCTTC